This section outlines one T cell receptor (beta chain) sequence together with its context. The target antigen is unknown. These data belong to a study of metastatic and nonmetastatic thyroid tumors. V lost 1 base and J 9 bases, leaving 10 bases between the germline ends. CDR1 and CDR2 (germline): GTSNPN, SVGIG (reference sequence). This CDR3 has 13 amino acids. Study-wide points: The reported finding was significantly higher TCR beta diversity in malignant thyroid tumors relative to benign nodules, in blood and tumor.

TCRdb recomputed clones from the PCR reads via MiXCR. Of around 18,000 clones in the sample, about 34% are singletons; the top ten hold approximately 17%. Every patient was untreated before thyroid surgery. The receptor's source is a female donor with papillary thyroid cancer or a benign thyroid nodule (not recorded which). Some clones in this sample may be carry-over from other donors' samples. Material for sequencing was tumor tissue. The chain is built from TRBV30 and TRBJ1-6; no firm D call. The CDR3 DNA sequence: TGTGCCTGGAGTGACCCGGGCAGTTCACCCCTCCACTTT. Protein sequence: CAWSDPGSSPLHF.